This is a list of T cell receptor beta chains from one sample in a study of T cell responses to AZD1222 COVID-19 vaccine. Profiling relied on immunoSEQ multiplex PCR, and the TCRdb table lists in-frame clones only, not all of them. The data contain under 200,000 clones, approximately 95% of them singletons. Here the sequenced sample was peripheral blood, taken on day 0 of AZD1222 vaccination. These receptor sequences come from an adult in good health. The CDR3 runs from the conserved cysteine through the conserved F or W. D genes are given only for firm matches.

12,TRBV6-5,.,CASSYAGVQAFF
14,TRBV9,TRBD2,CASSVARLAGVQFF
15,TRBV6-5,.,CASSLDIQGWETQYF
17,TRBV3-1/TRBV3-2,.,CASSSRGGAPATTEAFF
13,TRBV3-1/TRBV3-2,.,CASSGTITDTQYF
15,TRBV5-1,.,CASSLPSGVGEKLFF
14,TRBV3-1/TRBV3-2,.,CASSVEGGQETQYF
13,TRBV6-5,.,CASRAVRDTEAFF
15,TRBV5-1,.,CASSLTTTGEETQYF
13,TRBV11-2,.,CASSLRTKETQYF
14,TRBV7-9,.,CASSPGAVNTEAFF
15,TRBV5-1,.,CASSGTGPYNSPLHF
15,TRBV3-1/TRBV3-2,.,CASSGGTSDSYEQYF
11,TRBV6-5,.,CASSNTGELFF
13,TRBV25-1,.,CASSEFAHYGYTF
16,TRBV3-1/TRBV3-2,.,CASSLIPAGAGNTIYF
17,TRBV7-9,.,CASSSNGIPAANEKLFF
15,TRBV19,TRBD1,CASTQPGTAGNTIYF
17,TRBV6-2/TRBV6-3,.,CASSYSTRQSTWSPLHF
16,TRBV5-1,TRBD2,CASSLGTSGATDTQYF
16,TRBV5-6,.,CASSSRGPEDTDTQYF
14,TRBV6-5,TRBD1,CASSPSTGGTEAFF
13,TRBV2,.,CASSGGTRYEQYF
15,TRBV6-5,TRBD2,CASSYSKLAHNEQFF
17,TRBV27,.,CASSLYAPRGWNTEAFF
14,TRBV27,TRBD1,CASIMTGGFEKLFF
14,TRBV2,.,CASSEALQGRGYTF
16,TRBV27,.,CASNDRPPGLNEKLFF
15,TRBV6-5,.,CASTGNRDLNNEQFF
11,TRBV2,.,CARVRERGYTF
15,TRBV18,.,CASSPLGGFGIEQYF
15,TRBV19,.,CASSRVGPTNEKLFF
14,TRBV2,TRBD1,CASSESGTGETQYF
15,TRBV5-1,TRBD1,CASALLGTGDGGYTF
13,TRBV18,.,CASSLSGEETQYF
11,TRBV19,TRBD1,CASISAAGGFF
12,TRBV29-1,.,CSVAFRDAGYTF
16,TRBV6-2/TRBV6-3,.,CASSPKTHRISYEQYF
14,TRBV18,.,CASSPVRNTDTQYF
15,TRBV6-7,TRBD1,CASSKPGQRYNEQFF
15,TRBV3-1/TRBV3-2,TRBD1,CASSIRTGLDNEQYF
13,TRBV11-1,TRBD1,CASSLARDSRAFF
13,TRBV27,.,CASSNPISDEQFF
13,TRBV12-3/TRBV12-4,.,CASSFLSGTEAFF
15,TRBV6-1,TRBD1,CASSEARQGGNTIYF
16,TRBV27,.,CASSFSGDPSYNEQFF
14,TRBV6-2/TRBV6-3,.,CASSYRGGNSPLHF
16,TRBV3-1/TRBV3-2,.,CASSQDQVRGRKGYTF
16,TRBV14,.,CASSQAFPLPGNTIYF
17,TRBV19,.,CASSMFAGRAGNQPQHF
16,TRBV28,.,CASSFNRGTLNQPQHF
17,TRBV18,TRBD2,CASSPGGLAGGVETQYF
14,TRBV5-5,.,CASSLAMANTEAFF
14,TRBV19,.,CASSIREGGSPLHF
13,TRBV12-3/TRBV12-4,.,CASTLQGHTEAFF
14,TRBV7-9,TRBD1,CASSQDRAYTEAFF
13,TRBV11-2,.,CASSSSGNSPLHF
14,TRBV2,.,CASSSAAANYGYTF
15,TRBV5-4,TRBD2,CASSSGTSGLNEQFF